The present T cell receptor beta chain was sequenced within a study of T cell responses to AZD1222 COVID-19 vaccine. In the study overall: Second doses were pooled across both intervals (about 4 or about 12 weeks).

The assay was immunoSEQ multiplex PCR, and TCRdb's table has in-frame clones only and misses some. The sample gives fewer than 150,000 clones, 90% of which show up once; around 3.6% is in the top ten. This clone was seen just once. Its target is not known. Points from the study as a whole: Possibly, clonal diversity was underestimated; donors were largely white British and included more females.

CDR1 and CDR2 (germline): SGHRS, YFSETQ. The CDR3 totals 14 residues. With 4 bases clipped from V and 4 bases from J, the junction kept 7 bases outside the gene matches. This TCR came from an adult in good health. This material consisted of peripheral blood, taken on day 0 of AZD1222 vaccination. The chain couples TRBV5-1 to TRBJ1-1; 7 positions match TRBD1. The CDR3 is CASSTRDRATEAFF. Here the CDR3 DNA reads TGCGCCAGCAGCACGCGTGACAGGGCCACTGAAGCTTTCTTT.